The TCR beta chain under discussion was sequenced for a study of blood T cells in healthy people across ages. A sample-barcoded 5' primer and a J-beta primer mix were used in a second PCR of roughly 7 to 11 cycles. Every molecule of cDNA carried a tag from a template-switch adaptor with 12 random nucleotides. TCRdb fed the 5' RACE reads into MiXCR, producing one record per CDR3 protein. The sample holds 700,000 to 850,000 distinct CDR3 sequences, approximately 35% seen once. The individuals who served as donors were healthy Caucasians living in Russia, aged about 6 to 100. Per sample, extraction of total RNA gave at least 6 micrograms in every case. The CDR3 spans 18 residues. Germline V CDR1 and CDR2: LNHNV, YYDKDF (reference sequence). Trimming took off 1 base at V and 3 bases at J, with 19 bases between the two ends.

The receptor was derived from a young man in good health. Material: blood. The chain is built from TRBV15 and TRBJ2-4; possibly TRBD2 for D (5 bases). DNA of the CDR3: TGTGCCACCAGCAGAGTCGCAGCGGTTGGTAAAGGCAAAAACATTCAGTACTTC. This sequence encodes CATSRVAAVGKGKNIQYF.